This T cell receptor (beta chain) is drawn from a study of shared clonotypes between healthy human individuals. Study overall: Aged between 18 and 49, the donors were two women and three men. A donor's plate count was three for CD4 naive and three for CD4 memory; CD8 naive had two and CD8 memory one.

Method: immunoSEQ multiplex PCR; TCRdb's copy keeps in-frame clones and lacks some. The profile shows about a million clones, around 77% of them singletons. The study, taken as a whole, reports: Tissue TCR repertoires likely differ from these blood-only repertoires.

Trimming cost V 5 bases and J 5 bases; bases outside gene matches: 6. Germline V gene lookup returns CDR1 ENHRY and CDR2 SYGVKD. The CDR3 covers 16 residues. This clone was seen just once. Its specificity is unknown. Input material: memory CD4+ T cells from PBMCs. Subset of the sample: CD45RA-negative fraction. The chain couples TRBV10-3 to TRBJ2-7, with 16 bases aligning to TRBD2. The sequence was obtained from a man in his late teens or twenties in good health. Some clones in this sample may be carry-over from other donors' samples. CDR3 sequence reads: CAISTGTSGRGNEQYF. The DNA of the CDR3 is TGTGCCATCAGTACCGGGACTAGCGGGAGGGGGAACGAGCAGTACTTC.